The 27 T cell receptor beta chains below come from one sample, sequenced in a study of PD-1 blockade in classical Hodgkin lymphoma. Here immunoSEQ multiplex PCR was the method, and the copy in TCRdb shows in-frame clones only, minus some. The sample has 5,500 to 8,000 clones; just under 85% are singletons. Relapse was seen in all patients after autologous stem cell transplantation, and brentuximab vedotin exposure was variable. The sample was peripheral blood mononuclear cells (PBMCs), taken at baseline. The receptors were sampled from a human donor with classical Hodgkin lymphoma.

This clone showed up just once. The gene calls are TRBV27 and TRBJ2-3; a possible D gene is TRBD1 (6 bases). V lost 4 bases and J 2 bases, leaving 16 bases between the germline ends. Germline V gene data show CDR1 as MNHEY and CDR2 as SMNVEV (reference sequence). The CDR3 is 16 amino acids. CDR3 loop: CASSSPGWGPTDTQYF. As DNA, the CDR3 is TGTGCCAGCAGTTCTCCCGGGTGGGGGCCCACAGATACGCAGTATTTT.

The genes are TRBV6-5 and TRBJ1-1, with D perhaps TRBD1 (5 bases). The CDR3 consists of 15 residues. Trimming shortened V by 1 base and J by 6 bases, and 15 bases separated the two germline ends. The germline gives CDR1 MNHEY, CDR2 SVGAGI. The DNA of the CDR3 is TGTGCCAGCAGTTACTTTGGGGCCGGGAGCGCTGAAGCTTTCTTT. Amino acids: CASSYFGAGSAEAFF.

The V call is TRBV11-2, the J call TRBJ2-5; D remains ambiguous. The CDR3 loop spans 13 amino acids. The germline V gene encodes CDR1 SGHAT and CDR2 FQNNGV. The V end lost 6 bases, the J end lost 4 bases, and 12 bases lay between the germline ends. Here the CDR3 DNA reads TGTGCCAGCAGTTCCACGCTCCGAGAGACCCAGTACTTC. This codes for CASSSTLRETQYF.

The J gene is TRBJ1-5, the V gene TRBV6-7, with unresolved D. TRBV6-7 counts as an open reading frame of uncertain function. The CDR3 is 14 amino acids. Trimming pared 8 bases from V and 0 bases from J, leaving 11 bases between. This CDR3 is CASANSYSNQPQHF. For the CDR3, the DNA is TGTGCCAGCGCCAATTCCTATAGCAATCAGCCCCAGCATTTT.

The chain is built from TRBV7-2 and TRBJ2-7; D gene ambiguous. The CDR3 consists of 13 residues. Germline V CDR1 and CDR2: SGHTA, FQGNSA. V lost 0 bases, J lost 0 bases, and 3 bases lay in between. The CDR3 loop reads CASSLAHSYEQYF. The CDR3, as DNA: TGTGCCAGCAGCTTAGCGCACTCCTACGAGCAGTACTTC.

This clone was counted once. The CDR3: CASSVEGIPGNTIYF. In DNA form, the CDR3 reads TGTGCCAGCAGCGTAGAAGGGATACCTGGAAACACCATATATTTT. The genes are TRBV9 and TRBJ1-3; D is uncertain. V was trimmed by 0 bases and J by 2 bases, leaving 9 bases between them. CDR3 size: 15 residues. Germline loops: CDR1 SGDLS, CDR2 YYNGEE.

The rearrangement links TRBV15 to TRBJ1-3; D may be TRBD1 (5 bases). This CDR3 contains 14 residues. Germline values: CDR1 LNHNV, CDR2 YYDKDF (reference sequence). The V end was cut by 0 bases, the J end by 6 bases, with 9 bases between. The CDR3 DNA follows: TGTGCCACCAGCAGAGACAGGGATGTAAACACCATATATTTT. This gives the protein CATSRDRDVNTIYF.

V usage is TRBV28 and J usage is TRBJ2-1; D is possibly TRBD2 (5 bases). The CDR3 consists of 15 residues. The germline V gene encodes CDR1 MDHEN and CDR2 SYDVKM. V lost 5 bases to trimming and J lost 7 bases, with 18 bases between them. CDR3 sequence (DNA): TGTGCCAGCAGTGCCCGACGGAGGCCTGGGAATGAGCAGTTCTTC. This encodes CASSARRRPGNEQFF.

This clone was found once. The rearrangement links TRBV9 to TRBJ2-7; a possible D gene is TRBD2 (7 bases). CDR1 SGDLS and CDR2 YYNGEE come from the germline V gene. Between the trimmed V and J ends, which lost 0 bases and 5 bases, there was a span of 24 bases. This CDR3 is 18 amino acids long. CDR3 sequence (DNA): TGTGCCAGCAGCGTAGGCCCTGGGGGGCGGGAGTACCCCCACGAGCAGTACTTC. Translating it yields CASSVGPGGREYPHEQYF.

This clone has more than one count but fewer than ten. J is TRBJ2-5 and V is TRBV30; D not certain. This CDR3 is 14 amino acids long. Germline CDR1 GTSNPN, CDR2 SVGIG (reference sequence). V lost 3 bases, J lost 5 bases, and 16 bases lay in between. The CDR3 protein is CAWRGTVGRETQYF. In DNA, the CDR3 is TGTGCCTGGAGGGGAACGGTAGGGCGGGAGACCCAGTACTTC.

The chain couples TRBV5-1 to TRBJ2-1; D not resolved. The germline V gene encodes CDR1 SGHRS and CDR2 YFSETQ. CDR3 length: 14 residues. V lost 1 base, J lost 3 bases, and 8 bases lay in between. The DNA for the CDR3 is TGCGCCAGCAGCTTGCTGGATGGCTACAATGAGCAGTTCTTC. It translates to CASSLLDGYNEQFF.

CDR3 in amino acids: CASSLGDRVTEAFF. CDR3 DNA sequence: TGTGCCAGCAGCTTAGGGGACAGGGTCACTGAAGCTTTCTTT. The chain couples TRBV7-9 to TRBJ1-1; 9 bases match TRBD1. This CDR3 has 14 residues. After removal of 1 base from V and 4 bases from J, the junction contained 1 base not matched to a gene. Germline CDR1 SEHNR, CDR2 FQNEAQ (reference sequence).

This clone is large. The genes are TRBV6-5 and TRBJ1-2; D unclear. The germline gives CDR1 MNHEY, CDR2 SVGAGI. Trimming took 1 base from V and 6 from J, leaving 12 bases between them. The CDR3 spans 14 residues. CDR3 sequence reads: CASSYFSTGHGYTF. The CDR3 coding sequence is TGTGCCAGCAGTTACTTCTCGACTGGTCATGGCTACACCTTC.

V usage is TRBV30 and J usage is TRBJ1-1, with TRBD1 matching over 7 bases. Trimming at V came to 2 bases and at J to 9 bases, leaving 6 bases not matched to a gene. Germline CDR1 reads GTSNPN; CDR2 reads SVGIG (reference sequence). The CDR3 covers 12 residues. The CDR3 DNA is TGTGCCTGGAGTCCCCGACAGGGACAAGCTTTCTTT. Its translation: CAWSPRQGQAFF.

The J gene is TRBJ1-2, the V gene TRBV7-9; D is undetermined. The CDR3 consists of 16 residues. V was clipped by 4 bases and J by 1 base, with 16 bases between them. In germline, CDR1 is SEHNR, CDR2 FQNEAQ (reference sequence). The CDR3 spells CASSSERPFGNYGYTF. DNA for the CDR3: TGTGCCAGCAGCTCAGAAAGACCTTTCGGTAACTATGGCTACACCTTC.

The J gene is TRBJ2-2, the V gene TRBV27, with 8 bases aligning to TRBD2. With 6 bases clipped from V and 4 bases from J, the junction kept 7 bases outside the gene matches. In germline, CDR1 is MNHEY, CDR2 SMNVEV (reference sequence). The CDR3 contains 15 residues. The CDR3 here is CASRRSGSSTGELFF. The CDR3 region has the DNA TGTGCCAGCAGGCGAAGCGGGAGTAGCACCGGGGAGCTGTTTTTT.

The V gene is TRBV11-1, the J gene TRBJ2-2; the D gene is possibly TRBD1 (6 bases). The CDR3 is made up of 15 amino acids. Trimming took 5 bases from V and 7 from J, leaving 17 bases between them. Germline CDR1 SGHAT, CDR2 FQDESV (reference sequence). The CDR3 is CASSGRQVPYGELFF. As DNA, the CDR3 is TGTGCCAGCAGCGGGCGACAGGTGCCCTACGGGGAGCTGTTTTTT.

In its sample, this clone was seen once. This sequence joins TRBV6-1 and TRBJ2-1; possible D gene TRBD1, 6 bases. This CDR3 has 16 residues. Germline V gene lookup returns CDR1 MNHNS and CDR2 SASEGT. V lost 0 bases and J lost 8, with 17 bases in between. In DNA, the CDR3 is TGTGCCAGCAGTGAAGCCCCGGGACACCTGGGGCATGAGCAGTTCTTC. Protein sequence: CASSEAPGHLGHEQFF.

This chain joins TRBV4-2 and TRBJ2-7; 8 bases match TRBD1. The CDR3 extends over 15 amino acids. The V and J ends lost 5 bases and 4 bases, in that order; junction bases with no gene match: 10. Germline-derived CDR1 and CDR2 are LGHNA and YNFKEQ. CDR3 in amino acids: CASSFVTGVRYEQYF. The CDR3, as DNA: TGTGCCAGCAGCTTTGTGACAGGGGTTAGGTACGAGCAGTACTTC.

The chain carries TRBV7-9 and TRBJ2-2; a weak D match, TRBD1 (5 bases). This CDR3 contains 16 residues. Between the trimmed V and J ends, which lost 4 bases and 1 base, there was a span of 13 bases. CDR1 is SEHNR, CDR2 FQNEAQ, per germline (reference sequence). The CDR3 nucleotides read TGTGCCAGCAGCTCCACCTCTGACAGGAACACCGGGGAGCTGTTTTTT. Residues: CASSSTSDRNTGELFF.

This clone turned up a few times. This sequence joins TRBV9 and TRBJ2-7; TRBD2 aligns across 11 bases. Germline trimming cut 3 bases from V and 7 bases from J; bases unmatched to any gene: 9. Germline CDR1 is SGDLS and CDR2 is YYNGEE. The CDR3 runs 15 residues. The CDR3 sequence is CASSDGTSGGLEQYF. The CDR3 DNA is TGTGCCAGCAGCGACGGGACTAGCGGTGGCCTGGAGCAGTACTTC.

V and J are TRBV9 and TRBJ2-3; possible D gene TRBD1, 5 bases. Trimming cost V 2 bases and J 3 bases, with 10 bases left between them. The germline V gene encodes CDR1 SGDLS and CDR2 YYNGEE. The CDR3 contains 14 residues. The CDR3 spells CASSVKGRTDTQYF. CDR3 coding DNA: TGTGCCAGCAGCGTGAAGGGGCGTACAGATACGCAGTATTTT. Full variable domain (rest looked up from reference TRBV9 and TRBJ2-3): DSGVTQTPKHLITATGQRVTLRCSPRSGDLSVYWYQQSLDQGLQFLIQYYNGEERAKGNILERFSAQQFPDLHSELNLSSLELGDSALYFCASSVKGRTDTQYFGPGTRLTVL.

The chain has TRBV6-6 and TRBJ2-3; no clear D gene. The germline gives CDR1 MNHNY, CDR2 SVGAGI (reference sequence). V was cut by 4 bases and J by 0 bases, with 8 bases left in between. CDR3 length: 14 residues. CDR3 residues: CASSSRYSTDTQYF. DNA of the CDR3: TGTGCCAGCAGTTCTCGGTATAGCACAGATACGCAGTATTTT.

V and J are TRBV7-9 and TRBJ2-3; D possibly corresponds to TRBD1 (6 bases). V lost 1 base and J 1 base, leaving 15 bases between the germline ends. Germline V gene data show CDR1 as SEHNR and CDR2 as FQNEAQ (reference sequence). This CDR3 has 17 residues. The CDR3 nucleotides are TGTGCCAGCAGCTTAGGGACAGCCGCGGAAGGCACAGATACGCAGTATTTT. Translating it yields CASSLGTAAEGTDTQYF.

The V gene is TRBV6-5, the J gene TRBJ2-1; 9 positions agree with TRBD2. The J segment lost 12 bases and the V segment lost 10 bases, leaving 7 bases of the junction unmatched. The CDR3 runs 11 residues. The germline V gene has CDR1 MNHEY and CDR2 SVGAGI. This CDR3 reads CATNRGRGQFF. The CDR3 region has the DNA TGTGCCACAAATCGCGGGAGGGGGCAGTTCTTC.

The CDR3 sequence: CSVGQGGDTQYF. In DNA, the CDR3 is TGCAGCGTTGGACAGGGAGGCGATACGCAGTATTTT. The genes are TRBV29-1 and TRBJ2-3, with a weak D call TRBD1 (7 bases). This CDR3 has 12 amino acids. The V and J ends lost 4 bases and 6 bases respectively, with 11 bases between them. The germline gives CDR1 SQVTM, CDR2 ANQGSEA.

This clone was detected a few times. The chain employs TRBV7-1 and TRBJ1-1; weak D call: TRBD1 (6 bases). TRBV7-1 is recorded as an ORF, its role being uncertain. V was cut by 5 bases and J by 6 bases, with 13 bases left in between. The CDR3 loop spans 13 amino acids. The CDR3 region has the DNA TGTGCCAGCAGCACCTCACAGGGAGCTGAAGCTTTCTTT. Its protein is CASSTSQGAEAFF.